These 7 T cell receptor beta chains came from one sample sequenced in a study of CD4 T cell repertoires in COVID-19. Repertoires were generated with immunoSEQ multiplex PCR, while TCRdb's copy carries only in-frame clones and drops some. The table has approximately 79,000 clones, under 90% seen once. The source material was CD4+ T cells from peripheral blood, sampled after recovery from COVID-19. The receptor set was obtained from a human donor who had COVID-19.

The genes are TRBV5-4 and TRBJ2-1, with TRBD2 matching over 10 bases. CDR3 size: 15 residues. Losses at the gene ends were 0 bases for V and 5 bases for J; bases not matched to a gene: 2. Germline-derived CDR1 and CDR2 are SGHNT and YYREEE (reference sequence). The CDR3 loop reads CASSLASGGHNEQFF. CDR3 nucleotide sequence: TGTGCCAGCAGCTTGGCTAGCGGGGGCCACAATGAGCAGTTCTTC.

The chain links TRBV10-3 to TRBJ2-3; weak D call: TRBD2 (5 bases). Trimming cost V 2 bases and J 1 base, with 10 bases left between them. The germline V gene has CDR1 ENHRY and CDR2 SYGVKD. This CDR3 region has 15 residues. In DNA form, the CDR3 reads TGTGCCATCAGTGAGGGTAGCGCCCGCACAGATACGCAGTATTTT. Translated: CAISEGSARTDTQYF.

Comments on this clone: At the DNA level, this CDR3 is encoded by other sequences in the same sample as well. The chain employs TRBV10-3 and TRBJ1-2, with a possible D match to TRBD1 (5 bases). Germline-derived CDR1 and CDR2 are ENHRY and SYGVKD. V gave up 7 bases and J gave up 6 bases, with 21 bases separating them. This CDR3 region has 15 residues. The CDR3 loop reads CAITGRETGVDGYTF. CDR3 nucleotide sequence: TGTGCCATCACGGGACGCGAGACGGGAGTGGATGGCTACACCTTC.

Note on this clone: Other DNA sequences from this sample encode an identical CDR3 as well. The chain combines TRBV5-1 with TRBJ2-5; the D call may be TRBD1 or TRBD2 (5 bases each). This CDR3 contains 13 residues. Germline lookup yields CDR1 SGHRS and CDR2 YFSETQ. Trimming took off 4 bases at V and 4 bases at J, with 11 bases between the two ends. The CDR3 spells CASSLGGGETQYF. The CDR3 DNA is TGCGCCAGCAGCCTCGGTGGGGGAGAGACCCAGTACTTC.

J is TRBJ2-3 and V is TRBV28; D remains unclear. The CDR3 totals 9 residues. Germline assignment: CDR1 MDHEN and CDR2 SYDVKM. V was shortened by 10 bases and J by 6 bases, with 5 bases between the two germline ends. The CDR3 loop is CAIGDTQYF. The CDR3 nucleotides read TGTGCCATAGGGGATACGCAGTATTTT.

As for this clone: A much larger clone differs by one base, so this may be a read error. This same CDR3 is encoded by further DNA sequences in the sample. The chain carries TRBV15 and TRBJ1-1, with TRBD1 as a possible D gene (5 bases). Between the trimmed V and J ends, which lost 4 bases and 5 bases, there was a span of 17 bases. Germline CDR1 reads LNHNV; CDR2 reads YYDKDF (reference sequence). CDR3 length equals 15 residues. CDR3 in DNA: TGTGCCACCAGCAATAGGGGTTATTCGGGGACTGAAGCTTTCTTT. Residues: CATSNRGYSGTEAFF.

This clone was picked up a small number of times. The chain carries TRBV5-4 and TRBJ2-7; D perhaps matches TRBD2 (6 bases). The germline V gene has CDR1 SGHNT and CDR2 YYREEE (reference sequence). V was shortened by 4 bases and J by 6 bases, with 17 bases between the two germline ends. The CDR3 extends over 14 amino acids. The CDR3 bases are TGTGCCAGCAGCAAAGACAGCGGAGGGTCCGAGCAGTACTTC. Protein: CASSKDSGGSEQYF.